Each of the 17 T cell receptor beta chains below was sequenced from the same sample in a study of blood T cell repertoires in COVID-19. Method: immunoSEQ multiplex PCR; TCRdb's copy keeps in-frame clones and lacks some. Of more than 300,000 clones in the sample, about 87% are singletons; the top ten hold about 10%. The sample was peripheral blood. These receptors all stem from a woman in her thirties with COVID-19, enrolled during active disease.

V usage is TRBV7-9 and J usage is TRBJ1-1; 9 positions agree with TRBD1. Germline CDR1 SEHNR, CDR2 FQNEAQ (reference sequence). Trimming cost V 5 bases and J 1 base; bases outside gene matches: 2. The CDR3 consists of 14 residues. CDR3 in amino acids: CASSLQGANTEAFF. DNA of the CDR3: TGTGCCAGCAGCCTACAGGGGGCGAACACTGAAGCTTTCTTT.

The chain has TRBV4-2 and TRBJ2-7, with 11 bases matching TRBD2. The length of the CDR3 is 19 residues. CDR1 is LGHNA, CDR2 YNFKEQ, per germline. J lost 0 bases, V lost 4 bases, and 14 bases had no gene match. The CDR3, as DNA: TGTGCCAGCAGCCCACGGCCACTAGCGGGAGCGGGGACCTCCTACGAGCAGTACTTC. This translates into CASSPRPLAGAGTSYEQYF.

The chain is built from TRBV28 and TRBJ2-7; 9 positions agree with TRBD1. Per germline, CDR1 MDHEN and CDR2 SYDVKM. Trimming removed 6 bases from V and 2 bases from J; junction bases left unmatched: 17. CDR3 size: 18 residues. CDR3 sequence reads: CASRPLRDRALLAYEQYF. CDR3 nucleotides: TGTGCCAGCAGACCTCTCCGGGACAGGGCTCTCCTTGCCTACGAGCAGTACTTC.

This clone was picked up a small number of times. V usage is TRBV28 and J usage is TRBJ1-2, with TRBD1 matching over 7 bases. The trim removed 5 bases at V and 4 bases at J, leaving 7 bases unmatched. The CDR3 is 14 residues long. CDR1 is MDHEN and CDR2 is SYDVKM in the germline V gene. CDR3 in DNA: TGTGCCAGCAGTAGTCACAGGGGCATCTATGGCTACACCTTC. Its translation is CASSSHRGIYGYTF.

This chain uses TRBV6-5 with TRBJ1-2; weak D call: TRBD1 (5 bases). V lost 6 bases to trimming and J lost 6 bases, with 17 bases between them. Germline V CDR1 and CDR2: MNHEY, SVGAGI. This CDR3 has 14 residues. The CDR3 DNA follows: TGTGCCAGCAGACCCCGCTTTCAGGGTCATGGCTACACCTTC. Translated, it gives CASRPRFQGHGYTF.

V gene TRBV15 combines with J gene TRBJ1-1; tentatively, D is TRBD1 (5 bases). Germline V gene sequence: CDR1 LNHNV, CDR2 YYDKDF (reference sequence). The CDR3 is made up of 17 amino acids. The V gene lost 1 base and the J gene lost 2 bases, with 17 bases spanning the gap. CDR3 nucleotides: TGTGCCACCAGCAGAGGAGGGGCCAGCGGGATTAACACTGAAGCTTTCTTT. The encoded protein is CATSRGGASGINTEAFF.

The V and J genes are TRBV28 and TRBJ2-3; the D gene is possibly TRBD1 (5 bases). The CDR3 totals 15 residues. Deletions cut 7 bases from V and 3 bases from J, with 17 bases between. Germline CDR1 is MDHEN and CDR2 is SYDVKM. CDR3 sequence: CASNHGQGETDTQYF. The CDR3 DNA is TGTGCCAGCAACCACGGGCAGGGCGAGACAGATACGCAGTATTTT.

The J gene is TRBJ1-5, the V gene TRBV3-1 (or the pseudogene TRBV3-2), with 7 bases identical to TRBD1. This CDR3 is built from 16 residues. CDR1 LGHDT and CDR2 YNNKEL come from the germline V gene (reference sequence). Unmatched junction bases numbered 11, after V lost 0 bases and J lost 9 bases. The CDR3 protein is CASSQDGRGTVRPQHF. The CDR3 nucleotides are TGTGCCAGCAGCCAAGACGGCAGGGGGACTGTCCGGCCCCAGCATTTT.

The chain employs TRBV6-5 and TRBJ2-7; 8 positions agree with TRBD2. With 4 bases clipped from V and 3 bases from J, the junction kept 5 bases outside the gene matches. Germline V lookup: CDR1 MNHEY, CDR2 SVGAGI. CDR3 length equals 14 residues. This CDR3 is CASSSTSGSYEQYF. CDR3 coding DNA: TGTGCCAGCAGTTCCACCAGCGGGAGCTACGAGCAGTACTTC.

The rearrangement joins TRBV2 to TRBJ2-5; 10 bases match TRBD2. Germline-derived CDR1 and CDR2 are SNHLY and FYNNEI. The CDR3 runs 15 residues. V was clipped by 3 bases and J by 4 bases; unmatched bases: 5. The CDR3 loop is CASSEASGGLETQYF. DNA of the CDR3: TGTGCCAGCAGTGAGGCTAGCGGGGGTCTAGAGACCCAGTACTTC. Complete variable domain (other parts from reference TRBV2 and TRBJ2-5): EPEVTQTPSHQVTQMGQEVILRCVPISNHLYFYWYRQILGQKVEFLVSFYNNEISEKSEIFDDQFSVERPDGSNFTLKIRSTKLEDSAMYFCASSEASGGLETQYFGPGTRLLVL.

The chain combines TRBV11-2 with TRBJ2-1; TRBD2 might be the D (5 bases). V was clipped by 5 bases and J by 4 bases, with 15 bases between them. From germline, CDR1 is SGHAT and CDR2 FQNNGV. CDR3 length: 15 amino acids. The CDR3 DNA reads TGTGCCAGCAGCCGAAGCGGCGACCGATACAATGAGCAGTTCTTC. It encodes CASSRSGDRYNEQFF.

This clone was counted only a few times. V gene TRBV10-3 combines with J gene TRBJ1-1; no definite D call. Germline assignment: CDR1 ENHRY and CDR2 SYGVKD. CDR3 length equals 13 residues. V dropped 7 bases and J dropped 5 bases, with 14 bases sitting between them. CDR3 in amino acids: CAIMEAGETEAFF. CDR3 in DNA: TGTGCCATCATGGAAGCCGGAGAGACTGAAGCTTTCTTT.

The chain's CDR3 is CASSRRLAGMETQYF. Here the CDR3 DNA reads TGTGCCAGCAGCCGAAGACTAGCGGGAATGGAGACCCAGTACTTC. The gene calls are TRBV5-6 and TRBJ2-5; 11 bases are shared with TRBD2. CDR1 and CDR2 (germline): SGHDT, YYEEEE. Losses at the gene ends were 4 bases for V and 5 bases for J; bases not matched to a gene: 7. CDR3 size: 15 residues.

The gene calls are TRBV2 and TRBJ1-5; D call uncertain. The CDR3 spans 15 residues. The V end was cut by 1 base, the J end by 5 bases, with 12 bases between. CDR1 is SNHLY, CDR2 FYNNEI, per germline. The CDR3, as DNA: TGTGCCAGCAGTGAAGGGTTGGCCTTGGATCAGCCCCAGCATTTT. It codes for CASSEGLALDQPQHF.

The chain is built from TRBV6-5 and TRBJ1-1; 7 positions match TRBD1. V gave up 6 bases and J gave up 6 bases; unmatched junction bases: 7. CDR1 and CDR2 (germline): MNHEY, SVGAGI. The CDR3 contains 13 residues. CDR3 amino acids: CASRLQGWAEAFF. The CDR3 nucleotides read TGTGCCAGCAGGCTACAGGGGTGGGCTGAAGCTTTCTTT.

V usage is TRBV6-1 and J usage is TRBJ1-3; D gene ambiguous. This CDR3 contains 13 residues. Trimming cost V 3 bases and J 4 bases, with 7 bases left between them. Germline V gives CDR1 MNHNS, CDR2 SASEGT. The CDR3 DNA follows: TGTGCCAGCAGTGATGGAGGAGGAAACACCATATATTTT. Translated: CASSDGGGNTIYF.

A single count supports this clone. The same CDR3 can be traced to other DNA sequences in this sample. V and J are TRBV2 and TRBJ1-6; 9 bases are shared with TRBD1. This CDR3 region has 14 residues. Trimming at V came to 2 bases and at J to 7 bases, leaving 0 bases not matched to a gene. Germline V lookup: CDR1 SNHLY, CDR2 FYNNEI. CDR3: CASSETGGNSPLHF. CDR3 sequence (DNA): TGTGCCAGCAGTGAAACAGGGGGCAATTCACCCCTCCACTTT.